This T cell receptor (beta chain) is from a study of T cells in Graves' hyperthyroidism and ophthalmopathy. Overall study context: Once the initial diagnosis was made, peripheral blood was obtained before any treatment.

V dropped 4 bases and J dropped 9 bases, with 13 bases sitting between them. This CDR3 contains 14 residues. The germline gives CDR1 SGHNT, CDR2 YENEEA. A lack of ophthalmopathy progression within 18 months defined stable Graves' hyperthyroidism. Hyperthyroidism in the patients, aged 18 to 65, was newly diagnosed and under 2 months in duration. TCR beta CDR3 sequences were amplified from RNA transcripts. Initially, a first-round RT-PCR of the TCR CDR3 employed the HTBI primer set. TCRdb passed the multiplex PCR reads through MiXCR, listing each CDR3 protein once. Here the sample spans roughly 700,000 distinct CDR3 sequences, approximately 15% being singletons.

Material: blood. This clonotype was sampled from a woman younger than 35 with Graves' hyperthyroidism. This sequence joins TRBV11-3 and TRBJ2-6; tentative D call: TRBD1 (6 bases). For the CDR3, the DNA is TGTGCCAGCAGCTCGAAGGACAGAAACAACGTCCTGACTTTC. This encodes CASSSKDRNNVLTF.